The 20 T cell receptor beta chains given below trace back to one sample, sequenced in a study of regulatory T cells in long-lasting Graves disease (dated by TCRdb to about 2021). The meaning of the sample's time point label: newly diagnosed GD, antithyroid drugs for less than 3 months. For both TCR sequencing and RNA sequencing, RNA was extracted from PBMCs in TRIzol. The protocol used for the library was multiplex PCR. The data were produced on an Illumina HiSeq 4000. To build TCR beta libraries, CDR3 regions were amplified by Arm-PCR using iRepertoire HTBI primers. TCRdb trimmed the raw reads at Q25, called clones with MiXCR and kept productive beta chains. Entries are consolidated by CDR3 protein sequence, retaining the most common genes and DNA. Across this sample there are about 530,000 distinct CDR3 sequences, with 15% to 20% seen only once. Jointly, the top ten make up approximately 25% of the sample.

The sample was also reused in another study, on T cells in Graves' hyperthyroidism and ophthalmopathy.

This specimen was peripheral blood mononuclear cells (PBMCs), taken at new diagnosis, from a patient treated with antithyroid drugs. These receptors came from a woman in her forties or fifties with Graves disease. Donor details come from another sample of the same person, matched by shared clones.

This clonotype has a count of ten or more. This chain joins TRBV12-3 or TRBV12-4 and TRBJ2-5, with TRBD2 matching 9 bases. J gave up 3 bases and V 11 bases, and 7 bases lay outside the gene matches. CDR3 size: 13 residues. For the CDR3, the DNA is TGTGCCCCCGGGGCTAGCGGGGAAGAGACCCAGTACTTC. It specifies CAPGASGEETQYF.

This clonotype was observed many times. The rearrangement uses TRBV12-3 or TRBV12-4 and TRBJ1-6, with a tentative D call TRBD1 (5 bases). Deletions cut 6 bases from V and 10 bases from J, with 22 bases between. CDR3 size: 16 residues. In DNA form, the CDR3 reads TGTGCCAGCAGCCCGGGTTTGACTAGGAGGGACTCACCCCTCCACTTT. It is translated as CASSPGLTRRDSPLHF.

This clonotype has at least ten counts. The V call is TRBV6-1, the J call TRBJ2-1, with TRBD2 matching 8 bases. Germline V gives CDR1 MNHNS, CDR2 SASEGT. This CDR3 comprises 14 residues. J was trimmed by 5 bases and V by 7 bases; bases with no gene match: 7. The CDR3 is CASTGRGVNNEQFF. CDR3 bases: TGTGCCAGCACAGGGCGGGGGGTAAACAATGAGCAGTTCTTC.

A note on this clonotype: A much larger clone lies one base from this, so it may be a read error. The final CDR3 position lacks the conserved phenylalanine or tryptophan, pointing to a likely read error. The chain is built from TRBV11-2 and TRBJ2-1, with 7 bases lining up with TRBD1. J was trimmed by 0 bases and V by 5 bases; bases with no gene match: 4. The CDR3 extends over 15 amino acids. Germline assignment: CDR1 SGHAT and CDR2 FQNNGV. CDR3 region: CASSIRQGSYNEQFS. The CDR3 DNA reads TGTGCCAGCAGCATAAGACAGGGCTCCTACAATGAGCAGTTCTCC.

As for this clonotype: A much larger clone lies a single base off, so this may be a read error. The genes are TRBV24-1 and TRBJ1-1; D is undetermined. Trimming took off 4 bases at V and 11 bases at J, with 16 bases between the two ends. The germline gives CDR1 KGHDR, CDR2 SFDVKD. The CDR3 spans 13 residues. The CDR3 nucleotides read TGTGCCACCAGTGACTCGAGTTCTGTGGGTGCTTTCTTT. Its translation is CATSDSSSVGAFF.

This clonotype has a count of ten or more. This sequence joins TRBV7-9 and TRBJ2-7; D is uncertain. This CDR3 region has 12 residues. Germline assignment: CDR1 SEHNR and CDR2 FQNEAQ (reference sequence). Trimming took 4 bases from V and 2 from J, leaving 6 bases between them. The chain's CDR3 is CASSSSAYEQYF. The CDR3 bases are TGTGCCAGCAGCTCCTCAGCCTACGAGCAGTACTTC.

This clonotype occurred many times. The chain carries TRBV18 and TRBJ1-1; D ambiguous. The V and J ends lost 8 bases and 4 bases respectively, with 8 bases between them. This CDR3 contains 11 residues. In germline, CDR1 is KGHSH, CDR2 LQKENI. This CDR3 reads CASSPSTEAFF. CDR3 coding DNA: TGTGCCAGCAGTCCTTCCACTGAAGCTTTCTTT.

The V call is TRBV7-9, the J call TRBJ1-5; possibly TRBD1 for D (6 bases). This CDR3 contains 14 residues. V was pared by 6 bases and J by 5 bases, with 14 bases between. The germline CDR1 and CDR2 sequences are SEHNR and FQNEAQ (reference sequence). The CDR3 nucleotides are TGTGCCAGCAGTCCAGGGGACGGTTATCAGCCCCAGCATTTT. Protein product: CASSPGDGYQPQHF.

The chain combines TRBV6-2 or TRBV6-3 with TRBJ2-1; no clear D. The CDR3 runs 13 residues. Between the trimmed V and J ends, which lost 2 bases and 6 bases, there was a span of 8 bases. The germline V gene encodes CDR1 MNHEY and CDR2 SVGEGT. CDR3 residues: CASSYVPLNEQFF. CDR3 DNA: TGTGCCAGCAGTTACGTGCCGCTCAATGAGCAGTTCTTC.

This clonotype came up many times. The chain carries TRBV6-1 and TRBJ1-5; possibly TRBD1 for D (5 bases). V lost 7 bases, J lost 2 bases, and 12 bases lay in between. Germline-derived CDR1 and CDR2 are MNHNS and SASEGT. The CDR3 totals 14 residues. CDR3 amino acids: CASNLGRGNQPQHF. CDR3 bases: TGTGCCAGCAATCTCGGCAGGGGCAATCAGCCCCAGCATTTT.

This clonotype was observed a handful of times. The chain employs TRBV28 and TRBJ1-5; D is unresolved. The length of the CDR3 is 13 residues. V lost 7 bases to trimming and J lost 0 bases, with 7 bases between them. Germline values: CDR1 MDHEN, CDR2 SYDVKM. The CDR3 region has the DNA TGTGCCAGCATCCCCTATAGCAATCAGCCCCAGCATTTT. Its protein is CASIPYSNQPQHF.

The chain links TRBV7-9 to TRBJ2-1; D is unclear. The germline V gene has CDR1 SEHNR and CDR2 FQNEAQ (reference sequence). This CDR3 has 15 amino acids. With 5 bases removed from V and 2 bases from J, the gap between germline ends came to 13 bases. CDR3 nucleotides: TGTGCCAGCAGCACTAAGCCTACGGCCTACAATGAGCAGTTCTTC. Translated: CASSTKPTAYNEQFF. Drawing the rest from reference TRBV7-9 and TRBJ2-1, the complete variable domain is DTGVSQNPRHKITKRGQNVTFRCDPISEHNRLYWYRQTLGQGPEFLTYFQNEAQLEKSRLLSDRFSAERPKGSFSTLEIQRTEQGDSAMYLCASSTKPTAYNEQFFGPGTRLTVL.

This chain joins TRBV6-5 and TRBJ1-1; D call uncertain. Germline V CDR1 and CDR2: MNHEY, SVGAGI. The length of the CDR3 is 11 residues. V gave up 4 bases and J gave up 10 bases, with 10 bases separating them. The CDR3 reads CASSSERVAFF. The CDR3 DNA reads as TGTGCCAGCAGTTCTGAACGGGTAGCTTTCTTT.

This clonotype was recorded many times. The genes are TRBV20-1 and TRBJ1-2; TRBD1 agrees at 7 bases. This CDR3 spans 14 amino acids. V shed 0 bases and J 8 bases; nucleotides not matched to a gene: 9. Germline V gene sequence: CDR1 DFQATT, CDR2 SNEGSKA (reference sequence). In DNA, the CDR3 is TGCAGTGCTAGAGATAGGGACAGAGGCCAGGGCTACACCTTC. Its translation: CSARDRDRGQGYTF.

Comments on this clonotype: One end of the junction fails to match germline, which may point to a read error. The chain employs TRBV25-1 and TRBJ2-7; the match to TRBD2 covers 7 bases. The CDR3 has 16 residues. Germline V gives CDR1 MGHDK, CDR2 SYGVNS. The CDR3 loop reads CTSSDGQGLRTYEQYF. In DNA form, the CDR3 reads TGTACCAGCAGTGACGGCCAGGGACTACGGACCTACGAGCAGTACTTC.

J is TRBJ1-5 and V is TRBV20-1, with TRBD1 as a possible D gene (6 bases). Germline assignment: CDR1 DFQATT and CDR2 SNEGSKA (reference sequence). The CDR3 runs to 14 residues. V shed 2 bases and J shed 2 bases, with 10 bases lying between them. Here the CDR3 DNA reads TGCAGTGCTAGAAGGGGGTCGGGCAATCAGCCCCAGCATTTT. Translation gives CSARRGSGNQPQHF.

The chain links TRBV19 to TRBJ2-1, with D tentatively TRBD1 or TRBD2 (6 bases each). Trimming removed 6 bases from V and 8 bases from J, with 11 bases in between. Germline assignment: CDR1 LNHDA and CDR2 SQIVND (reference sequence). The CDR3 has 12 amino acids. The CDR3 sequence is CASRTRGYEQFF. The CDR3 DNA follows: TGTGCCAGTAGGACTAGGGGGTATGAGCAGTTCTTC.

This clonotype was found a few times. This chain connects TRBV7-8 to TRBJ1-5; 7 bases are shared with TRBD1. The CDR3 has 14 amino acids. The J segment lost 5 bases and the V segment lost 5 bases, leaving 6 bases of the junction unmatched. Germline V gives CDR1 SGHVS, CDR2 FQNEAQ. CDR3: CASSPRQGHQPQHF. The CDR3 DNA reads as TGTGCCAGCAGCCCACGACAGGGACATCAGCCCCAGCATTTT.

This clonotype was picked up many times. V gene TRBV20-1 combines with J gene TRBJ1-1, with 10 nucleotides matching TRBD1. CDR1 DFQATT and CDR2 SNEGSKA come from the germline V gene (reference sequence). V lost 5 bases and J lost 5; bases outside the gene matches: 11. This CDR3 comprises 15 residues. CDR3 bases: TGCAGTGCTGCATCCGGACAGGGGGGGTGGACTGAAGCTTTCTTT. Protein product: CSAASGQGGWTEAFF.

Of note for this clonotype: Germline is not matched at one junction end, which may reflect a read error. The chain employs TRBV7-9 and TRBJ2-2; unclear D gene. The CDR3 consists of 13 residues. From germline, CDR1 is SEHNR and CDR2 FQNEAQ (reference sequence). This chain's CDR3 is CASRPENTGELFF. The DNA for the CDR3 is TGCGCCAGCAGACCAGAGAACACCGGGGAGCTGTTTTTT.